Following are 27 T cell receptor beta chains from one sample sequenced in a study of T cell changes during pregnancy in multiple sclerosis (dated by TCRdb to the late 2010s). Library generation was performed with the immunoSEQ multiplex PCR assay. TCRdb mirrors the immuneACCESS table, restricted to in-frame sequences. Some clones are absent from its copies; in checked studies, under half trace to an unresolved V gene, and the reason for the others is unknown. The sample contains 49,000 or so clones, roughly 92% of them found a single time. The top ten clonotypes cover 0.37% of the sample. The source was CD4+ T cells from peripheral blood mononuclear cells, collected in the second trimester of pregnancy. These receptors all come from a female donor in good health, enrolled as a control in a pregnancy study.

The rearrangement links TRBV9 to TRBJ2-5; D unclear. Germline V lookup: CDR1 SGDLS, CDR2 YYNGEE. The CDR3 has 13 amino acids. Deletions cut 3 bases from V and 5 bases from J, with 11 bases between. The CDR3 is CASSAGLRETQYF. In nucleotides, the CDR3 is TGTGCCAGCAGCGCCGGTCTGAGGGAGACCCAGTACTTC.

This clone was recorded once. CDR3 protein: CASSLSPGGGYTF. CDR3 bases: TGTGCCAGCAGCTTAAGTCCCGGCGGGGGCTACACCTTC. The chain has TRBV7-3 and TRBJ1-2; no clear D. The germline gives CDR1 SGHTA, CDR2 FQGTGA. The CDR3 is made up of 13 amino acids. V dropped 1 base and J dropped 8 bases, with 11 bases sitting between them.

The chain carries TRBV6-5 and TRBJ1-1, with 9 nucleotides matching TRBD1. The CDR3 runs 15 residues. Germline V gives CDR1 MNHEY, CDR2 SVGAGI. The trim removed 2 bases at V and 3 bases at J, leaving 4 bases unmatched. The CDR3 protein is CASSYPTGGHTEAFF. The CDR3 DNA sequence: TGTGCCAGCAGTTACCCGACAGGGGGACACACTGAAGCTTTCTTT.

V usage is TRBV14 and J usage is TRBJ1-2; a possible D gene is TRBD1 (6 bases). The CDR3 is made up of 15 amino acids. The V and J ends lost 2 bases and 0 bases respectively, with 10 bases between them. Germline assignment: CDR1 SGHDN and CDR2 FVKESK. CDR3 sequence reads: CASSQTGLANYGYTF. CDR3 nucleotides: TGTGCCAGCAGCCAAACAGGGTTGGCTAACTATGGCTACACCTTC.

This clone was seen a single time. The rearrangement links TRBV19 to TRBJ1-1, with 9 bases lining up with TRBD1. After removal of 5 bases from V and 6 bases from J, the junction contained 7 bases not matched to a gene. Germline loops: CDR1 LNHDA, CDR2 SQIVND (reference sequence). The CDR3 totals 14 residues. The CDR3 nucleotides read TGTGCCAGTAGTGTGGGACAGGGAATCGCTGAAGCTTTCTTT. This sequence encodes CASSVGQGIAEAFF.

The V gene is TRBV15, the J gene TRBJ1-5, with no clear D. The ends were cut back, 3 bases at V and 16 bases at J, with 19 bases in the middle. The V gene's germline CDR1 is LNHNV and CDR2 YYDKDF (reference sequence). The CDR3 length is 13 residues. CDR3 sequence (DNA): TGTGCCACCAGCAGTCGCTTCCGGGAGAGTGTACATTTT. As protein: CATSSRFRESVHF.

The V call is TRBV6-1, the J call TRBJ1-1; the match to TRBD1 covers 7 bases. CDR1 and CDR2 from the germline V gene are MNHNS and SASEGT. V dropped 2 bases and J dropped 0; count of bases not matched to a gene: 3. The CDR3 length is 15 residues. The chain's CDR3 is CASSEPGQMNTEAFF. The CDR3 DNA reads as TGTGCCAGCAGTGAACCGGGACAGATGAACACTGAAGCTTTCTTT.

The chain links TRBV30 to TRBJ1-5; tentatively, D is TRBD1 (6 bases). Per germline, CDR1 GTSNPN and CDR2 SVGIG (reference sequence). Trimming removed 0 bases at V and 4 bases at J, with 19 bases between. The CDR3 runs to 17 residues. The CDR3: CAWSVRDKGGVNQPQHF. The CDR3 nucleotides read TGTGCCTGGAGTGTACGGGATAAAGGGGGGGTAAATCAGCCCCAGCATTTT.

The chain uses TRBV14 and TRBJ1-2; TRBD1 matches at 7 bases. CDR3 length: 14 amino acids. CDR1 SGHDN and CDR2 FVKESK come from the germline V gene. The V and J ends lost 2 bases and 11 bases, in that order; junction bases with no gene match: 11. DNA of the CDR3: TGTGCCAGCAGCCAACGGACAGGTCAAGGGGGTTACACCTTC. This translates into CASSQRTGQGGYTF.

This chain connects TRBV6-5 to TRBJ1-1, with D possibly TRBD1 on 6 matching bases. V dropped 2 bases and J dropped 7 bases, with 14 bases sitting between them. The CDR3 totals 14 residues. Germline V gene sequence: CDR1 MNHEY, CDR2 SVGAGI. DNA of the CDR3: TGTGCCAGCAGTTACCCGGGACAAGTCGGTGAAGCTTTCTTT. This codes for CASSYPGQVGEAFF.

In DNA form, the CDR3 reads TGTGCCTGGAGTCTGGACAGGGAGAACACCGGGGAGCTGTTTTTT. Its protein is CAWSLDRENTGELFF. The rearrangement joins TRBV30 to TRBJ2-2; 8 positions match TRBD1. Germline V gene sequence: CDR1 GTSNPN, CDR2 SVGIG (reference sequence). The CDR3 is 15 amino acids. Germline trimming cut 2 bases from V and 1 base from J; bases unmatched to any gene: 3.

This chain connects TRBV15 to TRBJ2-5; TRBD2 agrees at 8 bases. Germline trimming cut 0 bases from V and 5 bases from J; bases unmatched to any gene: 14. The CDR3 runs to 18 residues. Germline assignment: CDR1 LNHNV and CDR2 YYDKDF (reference sequence). In DNA, the CDR3 is TGTGCCACCAGCAGAGATGCGCTAGCGGGCCTAGTTGGGGAGACCCAGTACTTC. It yields the protein CATSRDALAGLVGETQYF.

The chain carries TRBV7-9 and TRBJ2-2; tentatively, D is TRBD1 (5 bases). The CDR3 has 13 residues. The V gene lost 5 bases and the J gene lost 7 bases, with 11 bases spanning the gap. Germline CDR1 reads SEHNR; CDR2 reads FQNEAQ (reference sequence). The DNA of the CDR3 is TGTGCCAGCAGCGCTGGGGCAAGCGGGGAGCTGTTTTTT. This gives the protein CASSAGASGELFF.

The chain carries TRBV7-8 and TRBJ1-1; no definite D call. This CDR3 comprises 16 residues. Germline V gives CDR1 SGHVS, CDR2 FQNEAQ. The V end was cut by 0 bases, the J end by 1 base, with 12 bases between. CDR3 amino acids: CASSLARWSPNTEAFF. The CDR3 bases are TGTGCCAGCAGCTTAGCGCGGTGGAGCCCGAACACTGAAGCTTTCTTT. Combining the CDR3 with reference TRBV7-8 and TRBJ1-1 gives the whole variable domain GAGVSQSPRYKVAKRGQDVALRCDPISGHVSLFWYQQALGQGPEFLTYFQNEAQLDKSGLPSDRFFAERPEGSVSTLKIQRTQQEDSAVYLCASSLARWSPNTEAFFGQGTRLTVV.

This chain connects TRBV19 to TRBJ2-7, with 8 bases that match TRBD2. Germline CDR1 reads LNHDA; CDR2 reads SQIVND (reference sequence). Unmatched junction bases numbered 3, after V lost 5 bases and J lost 0 bases. The CDR3 is 14 amino acids. The CDR3: CASSPGTSSYEQYF. The CDR3 bases are TGTGCCAGTAGTCCCGGGACTAGCTCCTACGAGCAGTACTTC.

The chain carries TRBV5-5 and TRBJ1-4, with 10 bases fitting TRBD1. This CDR3 has 13 residues. Looked up from germline, CDR1 is SGHKS and CDR2 is YYEKEE (reference sequence). The V and J ends lost 3 bases and 8 bases, in that order; junction bases with no gene match: 1. In DNA form, the CDR3 reads TGTGCCAGCAGCTGGACAGGGGGGGAAAAACTGTTTTTT. Its protein product is CASSWTGGEKLFF. The complete variable domain, with remaining parts taken from reference TRBV5-5 and TRBJ1-4, reads DAGVTQSPTHLIKTRGQQVTLRCSPISGHKSVSWYQQVLGQGPQFIFQYYEKEERGRGNFPDRFSARQFPNYSSELNVNALLLGDSALYLCASSWTGGEKLFFGSGTQLSVL.

The chain recombines TRBV4-2 with TRBJ2-1, with 10 positions matching TRBD1. The CDR3 sequence is 15 residues long. V trimming: 6 bases; J trimming: 3 bases; junction bases outside the gene matches: 5. CDR1 is LGHNA and CDR2 is YNFKEQ in the germline V gene. CDR3 protein: CASRRTGGNYNEQFF. In DNA form, the CDR3 reads TGTGCCAGCAGACGGACAGGGGGGAACTACAATGAGCAGTTCTTC.

The chain employs TRBV18 and TRBJ1-3; weak D call: TRBD1 (5 bases). The CDR3 length is 15 residues. From germline, CDR1 is KGHSH and CDR2 LQKENI. V lost 3 bases and J 3 bases, leaving 12 bases between the germline ends. CDR3 DNA sequence: TGTGCCAGCTCACCCCCCGGGGGGTTTGGAAACACCATATATTTT. Translation: CASSPPGGFGNTIYF.

The V gene is TRBV27, the J gene TRBJ2-7; the match to TRBD1 covers 11 bases. This CDR3 has 13 amino acids. The trim removed 7 bases at V and 6 bases at J, leaving 5 bases unmatched. The germline V gene has CDR1 MNHEY and CDR2 SMNVEV (reference sequence). DNA for the CDR3: TGTGCCAGCAATCCGGGACAGGGGGGCGAGCAGTACTTC. Amino acid sequence: CASNPGQGGEQYF.

This chain uses TRBV6-6 with TRBJ1-2; 8 bases are a match to TRBD1. The CDR3 loop spans 16 amino acids. With V trimmed by 6 bases and J by 0 bases, 9 bases remained unmatched. CDR1 and CDR2 from the germline V gene are MNHNY and SVGAGI (reference sequence). CDR3 nucleotides: TGTGCCAGCAGACAGGGACAGGTGAACTCTAACTATGGCTACACCTTC. It yields the protein CASRQGQVNSNYGYTF.

In DNA, the CDR3 is TGTGCCAGCAGCTTAGCAACGGGTTTTGGAAACACCATATATTTT. This sequence encodes CASSLATGFGNTIYF. This chain connects TRBV7-2 to TRBJ1-3; D remains ambiguous. Germline V gene sequence: CDR1 SGHTA, CDR2 FQGNSA. This CDR3 region has 15 residues. The V and J ends lost 0 bases and 3 bases respectively, with 9 bases between them. The variable domain in full, completed from reference TRBV7-2 and TRBJ1-3, reads GAGVSQSPSNKVTEKGKDVELRCDPISGHTALYWYRQSLGQGLEFLIYFQGNSAPDKSGLPSDRFSAERTGGSVSTLTIQRTQQEDSAVYLCASSLATGFGNTIYFGEGSWLTVV.

The chain carries TRBV12-5 and TRBJ2-5; 8 bases line up with TRBD1. CDR1 and CDR2 (germline): LGHNT, FRNRAP. The CDR3 covers 14 residues. After removal of 6 bases from V and 4 bases from J, the junction contained 7 bases not matched to a gene. Written as DNA, the CDR3 is TGTGCTAGTGGCCAACGGACAGGGACAGAGACCCAGTACTTC. Translating it yields CASGQRTGTETQYF. The variable domain in full, with the rest retrieved from reference TRBV12-5 and TRBJ2-5, is DARVTQTPRHKVTEMGQEVTMRCQPILGHNTVFWYRQTMMQGLELLAYFRNRAPLDDSGMPKDRFSAEMPDATLATLKIQPSEPRDSAVYFCASGQRTGTETQYFGPGTRLLVL.

This chain joins TRBV4-1 and TRBJ2-6; weak D call: TRBD2 (7 bases). Trimming pared 4 bases from V and 4 bases from J, leaving 23 bases between. The V gene's germline CDR1 is MGHRA and CDR2 YSYEKL. The length of the CDR3 is 19 residues. CDR3 region: CASSPRLGGGVKGANVLTF. In DNA form, the CDR3 reads TGCGCCAGCAGCCCAAGATTAGGAGGGGGGGTGAAGGGGGCCAACGTCCTGACTTTC.

This clone was seen only once. This chain joins TRBV27 and TRBJ1-2; 8 positions match TRBD1. The length of the CDR3 is 16 residues. The V and J ends lost 6 bases and 6 bases, in that order; junction bases with no gene match: 15. CDR1 and CDR2 (germline): MNHEY, SMNVEV (reference sequence). In DNA form, the CDR3 reads TGTGCCAGCAGCTATACCTACACTGACAGGGGTGATGGCTACACCTTC. This codes for CASSYTYTDRGDGYTF.

This clone appeared once. The chain joins TRBV7-8 to TRBJ2-3, with 15 bases that match TRBD2. The length of the CDR3 is 16 residues. V gave up 8 bases and J gave up 2 bases; unmatched junction bases: 5. From germline, CDR1 is SGHVS and CDR2 FQNEAQ. Here the CDR3 reads CASRTSGGEHTDTQYF. In DNA, the CDR3 is TGTGCCAGCCGGACTAGCGGGGGGGAACACACAGATACGCAGTATTTT.

This chain links TRBV9 with TRBJ2-3, with 8 positions matching TRBD2. The CDR3 has 16 residues. Trimming removed 3 bases from V and 6 bases from J; junction bases left unmatched: 12. Germline V lookup: CDR1 SGDLS, CDR2 YYNGEE. This CDR3 reads CASSATIGGAQDTQYF. The CDR3 nucleotides are TGTGCCAGCAGCGCCACCATCGGGGGGGCTCAGGATACGCAGTATTTT.

This clone was picked up one time. This chain connects TRBV2 to TRBJ1-4; weak D call: TRBD1 (5 bases). Germline V gene data show CDR1 as SNHLY and CDR2 as FYNNEI. The CDR3 is 13 residues long. Between the trimmed V and J ends, which lost 1 base and 7 bases, there was a span of 7 bases. The CDR3 coding sequence is TGTGCCAGCAGTGAAGGGGGCACTGAAAAACTGTTTTTT. Translating it yields CASSEGGTEKLFF. Complete variable domain (other parts from reference TRBV2 and TRBJ1-4): EPEVTQTPSHQVTQMGQEVILRCVPISNHLYFYWYRQILGQKVEFLVSFYNNEISEKSEIFDDQFSVERPDGSNFTLKIRSTKLEDSAMYFCASSEGGTEKLFFGSGTQLSVL.